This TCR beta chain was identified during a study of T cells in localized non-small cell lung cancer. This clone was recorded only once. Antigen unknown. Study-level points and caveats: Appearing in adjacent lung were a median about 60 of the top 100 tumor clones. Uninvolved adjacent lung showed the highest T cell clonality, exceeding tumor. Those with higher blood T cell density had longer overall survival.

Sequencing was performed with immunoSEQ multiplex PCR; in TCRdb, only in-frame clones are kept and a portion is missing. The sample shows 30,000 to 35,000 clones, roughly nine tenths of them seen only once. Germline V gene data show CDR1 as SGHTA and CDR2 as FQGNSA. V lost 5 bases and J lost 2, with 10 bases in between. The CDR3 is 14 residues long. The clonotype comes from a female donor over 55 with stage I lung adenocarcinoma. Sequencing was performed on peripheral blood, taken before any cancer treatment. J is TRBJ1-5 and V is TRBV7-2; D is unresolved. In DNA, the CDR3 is TGTGCCAGCAGCCCTTGGGCCGGCAATCAGCCCCAGCATTTT. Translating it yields CASSPWAGNQPQHF.